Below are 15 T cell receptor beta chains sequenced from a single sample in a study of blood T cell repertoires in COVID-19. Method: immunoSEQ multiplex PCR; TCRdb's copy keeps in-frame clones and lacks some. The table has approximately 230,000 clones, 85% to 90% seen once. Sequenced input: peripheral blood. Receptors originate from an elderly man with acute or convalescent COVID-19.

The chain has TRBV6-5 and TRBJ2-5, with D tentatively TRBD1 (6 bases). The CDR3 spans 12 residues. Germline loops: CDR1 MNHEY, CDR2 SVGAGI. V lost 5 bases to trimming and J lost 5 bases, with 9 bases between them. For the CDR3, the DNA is TGTGCCAGCAGTCAAAGGGGGGAGACCCAGTACTTC. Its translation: CASSQRGETQYF.

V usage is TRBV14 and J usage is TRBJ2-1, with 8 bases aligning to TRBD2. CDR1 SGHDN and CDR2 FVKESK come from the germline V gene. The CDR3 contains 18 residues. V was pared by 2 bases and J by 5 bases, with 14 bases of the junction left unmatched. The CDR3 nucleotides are TGTGCCAGCAGCCAAAAAAAAACTAGCGGTTATAGCAACAATGAGCAGTTCTTC. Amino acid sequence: CASSQKKTSGYSNNEQFF.

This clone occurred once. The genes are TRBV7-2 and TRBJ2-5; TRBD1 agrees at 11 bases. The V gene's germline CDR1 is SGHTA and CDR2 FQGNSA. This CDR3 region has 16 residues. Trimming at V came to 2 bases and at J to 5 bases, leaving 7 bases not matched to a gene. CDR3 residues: CASSLFGQGASETQYF. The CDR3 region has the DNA TGTGCCAGCAGCTTATTTGGACAGGGGGCCTCTGAGACCCAGTACTTC.

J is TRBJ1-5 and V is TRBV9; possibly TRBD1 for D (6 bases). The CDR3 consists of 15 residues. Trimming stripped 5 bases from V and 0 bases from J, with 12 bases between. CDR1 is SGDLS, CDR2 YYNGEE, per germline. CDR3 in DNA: TGTGCCAGCAGTGAGACAGGTTTTAGCAATCAGCCCCAGCATTTT. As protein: CASSETGFSNQPQHF.

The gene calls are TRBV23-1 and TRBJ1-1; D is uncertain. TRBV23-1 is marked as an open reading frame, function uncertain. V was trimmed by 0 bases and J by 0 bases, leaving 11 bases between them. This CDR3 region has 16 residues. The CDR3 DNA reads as TGCGCCAGCAGTCAATCGGGCAGCCCCATGAACACTGAAGCTTTCTTT. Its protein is CASSQSGSPMNTEAFF.

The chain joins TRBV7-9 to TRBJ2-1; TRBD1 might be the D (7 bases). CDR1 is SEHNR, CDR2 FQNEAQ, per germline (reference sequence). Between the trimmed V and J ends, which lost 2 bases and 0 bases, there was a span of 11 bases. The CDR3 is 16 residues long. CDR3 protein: CASSLQGGSSYNEQFF. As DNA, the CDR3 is TGTGCCAGCAGCTTACAGGGGGGTAGCTCCTACAATGAGCAGTTCTTC. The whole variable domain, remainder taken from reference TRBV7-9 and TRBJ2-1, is DTGVSQNPRHKITKRGQNVTFRCDPISEHNRLYWYRQTLGQGPEFLTYFQNEAQLEKSRLLSDRFSAERPKGSFSTLEIQRTEQGDSAMYLCASSLQGGSSYNEQFFGPGTRLTVL.

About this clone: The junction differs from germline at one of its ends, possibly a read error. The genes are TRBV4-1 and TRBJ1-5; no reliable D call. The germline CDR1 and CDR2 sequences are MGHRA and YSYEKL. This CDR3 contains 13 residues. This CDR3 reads CASSQETPGFLYF. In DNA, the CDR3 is TGCGCCAGCAGCCAAGAAACCCCAGGTTTTTTATATTTT.

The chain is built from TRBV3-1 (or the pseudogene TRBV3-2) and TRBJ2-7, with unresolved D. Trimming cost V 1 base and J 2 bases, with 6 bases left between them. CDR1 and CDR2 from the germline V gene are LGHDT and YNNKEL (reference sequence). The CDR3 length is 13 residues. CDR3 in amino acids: CASSQVTAYEQYF. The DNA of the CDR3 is TGTGCCAGCAGCCAAGTAACGGCCTACGAGCAGTACTTC.

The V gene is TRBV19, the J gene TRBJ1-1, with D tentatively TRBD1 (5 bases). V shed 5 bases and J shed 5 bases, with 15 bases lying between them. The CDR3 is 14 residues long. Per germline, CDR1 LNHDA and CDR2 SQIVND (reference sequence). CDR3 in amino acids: CASSPTAGMTEAFF. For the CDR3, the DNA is TGTGCCAGTAGTCCGACAGCAGGAATGACTGAAGCTTTCTTT.

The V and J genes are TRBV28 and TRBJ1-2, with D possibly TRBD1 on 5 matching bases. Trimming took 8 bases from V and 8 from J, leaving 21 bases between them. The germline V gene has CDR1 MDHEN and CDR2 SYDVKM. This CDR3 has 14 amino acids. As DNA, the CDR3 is TGTGCCAGCTTTCTGCTTGGGACTACGGTGGGCTACACCTTC. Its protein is CASFLLGTTVGYTF.

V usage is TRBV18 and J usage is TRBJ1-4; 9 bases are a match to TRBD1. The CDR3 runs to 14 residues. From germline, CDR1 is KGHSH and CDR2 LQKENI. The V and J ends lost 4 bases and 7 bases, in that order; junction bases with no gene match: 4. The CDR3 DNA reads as TGTGCCAGCTCACTGGGACAGGGTCTTGAAAAACTGTTTTTT. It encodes CASSLGQGLEKLFF.

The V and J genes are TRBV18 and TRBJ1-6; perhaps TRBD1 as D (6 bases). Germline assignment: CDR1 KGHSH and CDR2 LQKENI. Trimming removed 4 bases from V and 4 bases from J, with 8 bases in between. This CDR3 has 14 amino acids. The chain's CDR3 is CASSQDRYNSPLHF. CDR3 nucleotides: TGTGCCAGCTCACAGGACAGATATAATTCACCCCTCCACTTT. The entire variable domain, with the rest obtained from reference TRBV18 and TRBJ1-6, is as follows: NAGVMQNPRHLVRRRGQEARLRCSPMKGHSHVYWYRQLPEEGLKFMVYLQKENIIDESGMPKERFSAEFPKEGPSILRIQQVVRGDSAAYFCASSQDRYNSPLHFGNGTRLTVT.

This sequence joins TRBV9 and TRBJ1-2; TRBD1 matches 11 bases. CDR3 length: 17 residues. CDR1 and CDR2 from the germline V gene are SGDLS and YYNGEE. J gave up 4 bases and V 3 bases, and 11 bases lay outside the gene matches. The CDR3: CASSARDRGADSYGYTF. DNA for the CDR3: TGTGCCAGCAGCGCCCGGGACAGGGGGGCCGACAGCTATGGCTACACCTTC. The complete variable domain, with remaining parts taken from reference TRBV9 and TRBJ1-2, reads DSGVTQTPKHLITATGQRVTLRCSPRSGDLSVYWYQQSLDQGLQFLIQYYNGEERAKGNILERFSAQQFPDLHSELNLSSLELGDSALYFCASSARDRGADSYGYTFGSGTRLTVV.

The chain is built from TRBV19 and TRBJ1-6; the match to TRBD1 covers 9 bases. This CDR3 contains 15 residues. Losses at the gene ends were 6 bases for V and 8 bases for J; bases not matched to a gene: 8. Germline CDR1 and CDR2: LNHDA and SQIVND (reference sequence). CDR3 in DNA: TGTGCCAGTAGCCCAGACAGGGGGGACGATTCACCCCTCCACTTT. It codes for CASSPDRGDDSPLHF.

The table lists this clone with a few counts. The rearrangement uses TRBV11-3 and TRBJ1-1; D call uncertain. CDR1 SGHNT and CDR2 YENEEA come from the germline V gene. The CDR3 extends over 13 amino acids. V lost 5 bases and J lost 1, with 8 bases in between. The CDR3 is CASSRHQNTEAFF. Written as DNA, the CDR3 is TGTGCCAGCAGCCGACACCAGAACACTGAAGCTTTCTTT.